This T cell receptor beta chain is from a study of blood T cell repertoires in COVID-19. Study at large: Some COVID-19 samples were acute and others convalescent; all came from the United States, Italy and Spain. The analysed material was cDNA or gDNA that came from T cells, B-cell-depleted T cells, or PBMCs.

This clone was seen a single time. V shed 8 bases, J shed 5 bases, and the junction held 8 bases outside the gene matches. CDR3 length: 15 residues. The germline V gene has CDR1 LNHDA and CDR2 SQIVND (reference sequence). Authors' data handling: Estimation of nucleated cell counts was performed using reference gene primer amplification. The data were produced by immunoSEQ multiplex PCR, yet TCRdb's version contains in-frame clones alone and is incomplete. V, J and clone size were drawn from that table, and D and trimming were deduced from the DNA. The table lists about 210,000 clones, about 83% of them singletons.

Sequenced sample: peripheral blood. The chain uses TRBV19 and TRBJ2-2; 10 bases map to TRBD1. This clonotype originated in a woman aged 45-59 years with active or convalescent COVID-19. CDR3 nucleotide sequence: TGTGCCAGTTCCTCCGGGACAGGGGTGACCGGGGAGCTGTTTTTT. As protein: CASSSGTGVTGELFF.